Sequencing of this TCR beta chain was carried out in a study of T cells in Graves' hyperthyroidism and ophthalmopathy. Regions amplified from RNA transcripts were the TCR beta CDR3 regions. A first-round RT-PCR of the TCR CDR3 used the HTBI primer set. A single record per CDR3 protein comes from TCRdb applying MiXCR to the multiplex PCR reads. The profile covers some 350,000 distinct CDR3 sequences, with approximately 14% appearing a single time and about 30% taken by the ten largest. This clonotype was observed a handful of times. Sequencing input: blood. The sequence was obtained from a young woman with Graves' hyperthyroidism that later progressed to Graves' ophthalmopathy.

CDR3 bases: TGTGCCACCTCGAAGCTCACCGGGGAGCTGTTTTTT. Translated, it gives CATSKLTGELFF. The chain couples TRBV9 to TRBJ2-2, with D unresolved. The V and J ends lost 9 bases and 4 bases respectively, with 10 bases between them. The CDR3 runs to 12 residues. Germline V CDR1 and CDR2: SGDLS, YYNGEE.